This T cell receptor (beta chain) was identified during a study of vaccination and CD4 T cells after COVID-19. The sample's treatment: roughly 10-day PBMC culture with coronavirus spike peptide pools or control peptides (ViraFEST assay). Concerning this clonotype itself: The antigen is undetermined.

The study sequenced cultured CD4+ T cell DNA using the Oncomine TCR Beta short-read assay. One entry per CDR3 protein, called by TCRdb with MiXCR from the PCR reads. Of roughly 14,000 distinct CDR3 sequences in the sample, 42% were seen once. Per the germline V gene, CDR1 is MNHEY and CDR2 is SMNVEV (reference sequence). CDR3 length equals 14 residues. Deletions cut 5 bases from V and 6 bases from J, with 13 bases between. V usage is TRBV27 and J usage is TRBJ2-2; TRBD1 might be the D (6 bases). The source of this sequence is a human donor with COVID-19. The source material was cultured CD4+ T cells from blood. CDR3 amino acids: CASSPQTGSGELFF. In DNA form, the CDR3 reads TGTGCCAGCAGTCCACAAACAGGGTCCGGGGAGCTGTTTTTT.